The present T cell receptor beta chain was sequenced within a study of CD8+ T cells in alopecia areata. Study context: Tofacitinib treatment spanned 6 to 18 months, with 6 months off drug afterward. Overall study results and limits: Only one nonresponder was present, which leaves the link between baseline CD8+ expansion and response uncertain. Clonality exceeded that of normal scalp in lesional scalp, most notably in alopecia totalis/universalis.

In each case, RNA was isolated and then reverse transcribed into cDNA as the sequencing template. TCRdb's table, derived via immunoSEQ multiplex PCR, lists solely in-frame clones and lacks some. Of about 140,000 clones detected, nearly 55% appear once; the ten largest clones hold 15% to 20%. Regarding treatment: oral pan-JAK inhibitor, 5-10 mg twice daily. Lesional scalp punch biopsies and peripheral blood came from alopecia areata patients. This clone was detected only once. The target antigen is unknown. CDR3 length: 13 residues. Per germline, CDR1 SQVTM and CDR2 ANQGSEA. With 6 bases removed from V and 3 bases from J, the gap between germline ends came to 14 bases.

The rearrangement joins TRBV29-1 to TRBJ1-2; D is unclear. The input for sequencing was CD8+ T cells sorted from blood, taken at week 4, from a patient treated with tofacitinib. This clonotype was obtained from a human donor with alopecia areata. CDR3 in DNA: TGCAGCGTCCGGACCTTAAGGGACTATGGCTACACCTTC. Translating gives CSVRTLRDYGYTF.